What follows are 25 T cell receptor beta chains derived from one specimen sequenced in a study of blood T cell repertoires in COVID-19. Libraries were prepared by immunoSEQ multiplex PCR; TCRdb keeps only in-frame clonotypes and omits some of them. The data show under 250,000 clones, about 80% seen once. The sequenced sample was peripheral blood. The receptors were gathered from a man aged 25-45 years who had recovered from COVID-19.

The gene calls are TRBV4-1 and TRBJ2-7, with TRBD1 matching 8 bases. Trimming at V came to 4 bases and at J to 2 bases, leaving 4 bases not matched to a gene. This CDR3 has 14 residues. Germline CDR1 MGHRA, CDR2 YSYEKL. The CDR3 reads CASSLKTGAYEQYF. In nucleotides, the CDR3 is TGCGCCAGCAGCCTCAAGACAGGGGCCTACGAGCAGTACTTC.

A single count supports this clone. The V call is TRBV5-1, the J call TRBJ1-2, with D possibly matching TRBD1 (5 bases). This CDR3 region has 14 residues. Looked up from germline, CDR1 is SGHRS and CDR2 is YFSETQ. Trimming removed 2 bases at V and 0 bases at J, with 8 bases between. The DNA of the CDR3 is TGCGCCAGCAGCTTCCGGGGGACTAACTATGGCTACACCTTC. Its protein is CASSFRGTNYGYTF.

This clone turned up a few times. This rearrangement joins TRBV3-1 (or the pseudogene TRBV3-2) to TRBJ1-5; D ambiguous. This CDR3 has 13 amino acids. The V gene's germline CDR1 is LGHDT and CDR2 YNNKEL (reference sequence). Trimming took off 3 bases at V and 7 bases at J, with 10 bases between the two ends. CDR3 sequence (DNA): TGTGCCAGCAGCCAGGAGGAGCGACAGCCCCAGCATTTT. Residues: CASSQEERQPQHF.

The V gene is TRBV10-1, the J gene TRBJ2-1; 14 nucleotides line up with TRBD2. In germline, CDR1 is WNHNN, CDR2 SYGVQD (reference sequence). V lost 4 bases, J lost 1 base, and 0 bases stayed unmatched. The CDR3 length is 16 residues. The CDR3 sequence is CASSGLAGGSYNEQFF. Here the CDR3 DNA reads TGCGCCAGCAGTGGACTAGCGGGGGGGTCCTACAATGAGCAGTTCTTC.

The chain employs TRBV19 and TRBJ2-5; the match to TRBD1 covers 11 bases. Germline V gene sequence: CDR1 LNHDA, CDR2 SQIVND (reference sequence). V trimming: 3 bases; J trimming: 2 bases; junction bases outside the gene matches: 2. The CDR3 extends over 15 amino acids. The CDR3 loop is CASSMRDRGQETQYF. For the CDR3, the DNA is TGTGCCAGTAGTATGCGGGACAGGGGGCAAGAGACCCAGTACTTC.

The V gene is TRBV6-5, the J gene TRBJ1-2; possible D gene TRBD1, 6 bases. This CDR3 has 14 residues. V lost 4 bases to trimming and J lost 7 bases, with 16 bases between them. Germline CDR1 reads MNHEY; CDR2 reads SVGAGI. CDR3 coding DNA: TGTGCCAGCAGTTCCCCGGGCTCCAGGGGTGGCTACACCTTC. The encoded protein is CASSSPGSRGGYTF.

The chain links TRBV19 to TRBJ1-6; TRBD1 agrees at 8 bases. There are 13 residues in the CDR3. The germline gives CDR1 LNHDA, CDR2 SQIVND (reference sequence). V was clipped by 6 bases and J by 7 bases; unmatched bases: 2. The CDR3 DNA reads TGTGCCAGTAGGGGACAGGCGAATTCACCCCTCCACTTT. This gives the protein CASRGQANSPLHF.

This clone was found a few times. This chain links TRBV7-9 with TRBJ1-2; TRBD1 matches 8 bases. Looked up from germline, CDR1 is SEHNR and CDR2 is FQNEAQ (reference sequence). The J segment lost 8 bases and the V segment lost 0 bases, leaving 2 bases of the junction unmatched. The CDR3 has 13 residues. CDR3 nucleotide sequence: TGTGCCAGCAGCTTAGCGACAGGGGAGGGCTACACCTTC. Encoded protein: CASSLATGEGYTF.

The J gene is TRBJ1-5, the V gene TRBV19; TRBD1 matches 10 bases. V lost 4 bases to trimming and J lost 10 bases; unmatched junction nucleotides: 7. Per germline, CDR1 LNHDA and CDR2 SQIVND (reference sequence). This CDR3 spans 14 amino acids. The CDR3 region has the DNA TGTGCCAGTAGTAGAGGGACAGGGGATAAACCCCAGCATTTT. Protein sequence: CASSRGTGDKPQHF.

The V and J genes are TRBV5-1 and TRBJ2-3, with TRBD2 matching 8 bases. V lost 6 bases and J lost 6; bases outside the gene matches: 12. From germline, CDR1 is SGHRS and CDR2 YFSETQ. The CDR3 length is 15 residues. CDR3 loop: CASIPGGGIDDTQYF. Written as DNA, the CDR3 is TGCGCCAGCATCCCCGGGGGGGGTATTGACGATACGCAGTATTTT.

This chain links TRBV27 with TRBJ2-1; D is perhaps TRBD2 (7 bases). Germline loops: CDR1 MNHEY, CDR2 SMNVEV (reference sequence). CDR3 size: 18 residues. Trimming removed 5 bases at V and 3 bases at J, with 23 bases between. CDR3 nucleotides: TGTGCCAGCAGTCCCCTGTGGGGGGGCCGGAAAAACTACAATGAGCAGTTCTTC. It translates to CASSPLWGGRKNYNEQFF.

The gene calls are TRBV9 and TRBJ2-2; 12 bases are shared with TRBD2. V was pared by 4 bases and J by 4 bases, with 5 bases of the junction left unmatched. CDR1 SGDLS and CDR2 YYNGEE come from the germline V gene. The CDR3 runs to 16 residues. CDR3 sequence: CASSPRTSGATGELFF. As DNA, the CDR3 is TGTGCCAGCAGCCCTCGGACTAGCGGGGCCACCGGGGAGCTGTTTTTT.

The chain employs TRBV6-5 and TRBJ2-2; 8 bases fit TRBD2. With 6 bases clipped from V and 4 bases from J, the junction kept 4 bases outside the gene matches. This CDR3 contains 14 residues. The germline CDR1 and CDR2 sequences are MNHEY and SVGAGI. CDR3 DNA: TGTGCCAGCAGAGTCGGGGGGGGCACCGGGGAGCTGTTTTTT. Translation gives CASRVGGGTGELFF.

This chain connects TRBV6-5 to TRBJ2-2; tentative D call: TRBD1 (6 bases). V lost 6 bases and J lost 7, with 15 bases in between. The CDR3 totals 14 residues. Germline V lookup: CDR1 MNHEY, CDR2 SVGAGI. The CDR3 nucleotides read TGTGCCAGCAGCCCAGGGGACGTTGGCGGGGAGCTGTTTTTT. Protein product: CASSPGDVGGELFF.

This clone was detected once. The V gene is TRBV15, the J gene TRBJ2-7; D is perhaps TRBD1 (5 bases). V lost 0 bases to trimming and J lost 3 bases, with 12 bases between them. CDR1 LNHNV and CDR2 YYDKDF come from the germline V gene (reference sequence). This CDR3 spans 15 amino acids. In DNA form, the CDR3 reads TGTGCCACCAGCAGAGACAGGGCCAGGAGCTACGAGCAGTACTTC. Translation gives CATSRDRARSYEQYF.

The V gene is TRBV2, the J gene TRBJ2-5; D unresolved. The germline CDR1 and CDR2 sequences are SNHLY and FYNNEI. Between the trimmed V and J ends, which lost 2 bases and 3 bases, there was a span of 10 bases. The CDR3 consists of 14 residues. The CDR3 sequence is CASSELTEKETQYF. CDR3 coding DNA: TGTGCCAGCAGTGAACTTACAGAAAAAGAGACCCAGTACTTC.

The chain has TRBV21-1 and TRBJ2-5; the D call in the table, TRBD2, was not verified against the DNA. TRBV21-1 is reported as a pseudogene. CDR3 size: 16 residues. The CDR3: CASPPRGSLLQETQYF. In DNA form, the CDR3 reads TGTGCCAGCCCCCCCCGGGGGTCCCTCCTGCAAGAGACCCAGTACTTC.

V usage is TRBV5-6 and J usage is TRBJ2-5, with D uncertain. Germline CDR1 SGHDT, CDR2 YYEEEE. The CDR3 is 14 amino acids. With 0 bases removed from V and 5 bases from J, the gap between germline ends came to 11 bases. CDR3 nucleotides: TGTGCCAGCAGCTTGGACCTTGCGCGGGAGACCCAGTACTTC. Encoded protein: CASSLDLARETQYF.

The chain links TRBV7-9 to TRBJ2-5; the match to TRBD2 covers 8 bases. The CDR3 has 13 residues. Losses at the gene ends were 5 bases for V and 5 bases for J; bases not matched to a gene: 4. Germline-derived CDR1 and CDR2 are SEHNR and FQNEAQ (reference sequence). CDR3 amino acids: CASSPSGGETQYF. For the CDR3, the DNA is TGTGCCAGCAGCCCGAGCGGGGGTGAGACCCAGTACTTC.

This chain links TRBV6-1 with TRBJ2-7; D remains ambiguous. Germline loops: CDR1 MNHNS, CDR2 SASEGT. V lost 6 bases and J lost 5, with 8 bases in between. This CDR3 spans 11 amino acids. CDR3 amino acids: CASSSHDEQYF. The CDR3 coding sequence is TGTGCCAGCAGCTCACACGACGAGCAGTACTTC.

The chain carries TRBV11-2 and TRBJ1-2; D gene ambiguous. V gave up 0 bases and J gave up 5 bases, with 10 bases separating them. CDR3 length: 14 residues. Germline-derived CDR1 and CDR2 are SGHAT and FQNNGV. CDR3: CASSLETDNYGYTF. The DNA of the CDR3 is TGTGCCAGCAGCTTAGAGACTGATAATTATGGCTACACCTTC.

The chain joins TRBV10-3 to TRBJ2-5; TRBD2 might be the D (6 bases). CDR3 length: 14 residues. Between the trimmed V and J ends, which lost 8 bases and 5 bases, there was a span of 18 bases. Germline assignment: CDR1 ENHRY and CDR2 SYGVKD. CDR3 DNA sequence: TGTGCCATCTCTAAATCGGCGGGGTTGGAGACCCAGTACTTC. Amino acid sequence: CAISKSAGLETQYF.

The rearrangement uses TRBV6-5 and TRBJ2-7, with a tentative D call TRBD2 (6 bases). Germline loops: CDR1 MNHEY, CDR2 SVGAGI. The germline V and J ends were trimmed by 6 bases and 0 bases, with 12 bases remaining between them. The CDR3 loop spans 14 amino acids. The CDR3 is CASSKEGSSYEQYF. The CDR3, as DNA: TGTGCCAGCAGCAAGGAGGGAAGCTCCTACGAGCAGTACTTC.

This clone appeared a single time. The gene calls are TRBV6-5 and TRBJ1-3, with D unresolved. The CDR3 spans 15 residues. The V end lost 7 bases, the J end lost 0 bases, and 13 bases lay between the germline ends. Germline V gene lookup returns CDR1 MNHEY and CDR2 SVGAGI. CDR3 nucleotide sequence: TGTGCCAGCACCGAGCGGTGGTTCTCTGGAAACACCATATATTTT. Translating gives CASTERWFSGNTIYF.

In this sample, this clone turned up a few times. The chain joins TRBV18 to TRBJ2-2, with D unclear. With 2 bases removed from V and 0 bases from J, the gap between germline ends came to 4 bases. Germline V gene sequence: CDR1 KGHSH, CDR2 LQKENI. The CDR3 runs 14 residues. CDR3 sequence: CASSPDTNTGELFF. The CDR3 DNA reads TGTGCCAGCTCACCAGACACGAACACCGGGGAGCTGTTTTTT.